These 26 T cell receptor beta chains were all obtained from the same sample, sequenced in a study of radiation and T cells in renal cell carcinoma. Libraries were prepared by immunoSEQ multiplex PCR; TCRdb keeps only in-frame clonotypes and omits some of them. The data show about 59,000 clones, around 78% seen once. Time point meaning: baseline pretreatment blood. The treatment here: 15 Gy SBRT to primary tumor, nephrectomy 4 weeks later. The source material was blood, sampled from a patient whose treatment included radiotherapy and nephrectomy. The receptors were gathered from a man in his sixties with renal cell carcinoma.

A remark on this clone: Other DNA sequences from this sample encode an identical CDR3 as well. The chain employs TRBV9 and TRBJ2-3, with D uncertain. The CDR3 loop spans 12 amino acids. Trimming stripped 2 bases from V and 4 bases from J, with 5 bases between. Germline CDR1 reads SGDLS; CDR2 reads YYNGEE. The CDR3 region is CASSVGADTQYF. For the CDR3, the DNA is TGTGCCAGCAGCGTTGGGGCAGATACGCAGTATTTT.

The chain carries TRBV13 and TRBJ2-7; D is unresolved. The CDR3 sequence is 13 residues long. The germline V and J ends were trimmed by 0 bases and 7 bases, with 10 bases remaining between them. Germline loops: CDR1 PRHDT, CDR2 FYEKMQ (reference sequence). The CDR3 DNA follows: TGTGCCAGCAGCTTAGGAGCCTTAGAGGAGCAGTACGTC. This codes for CASSLGALEEQYV.

The chain couples TRBV7-8 to TRBJ2-7; no definite D call. The germline gives CDR1 SGHVS, CDR2 FQNEAQ. Trimming left V 0 bases short and J 1 base short, with 4 bases between. This CDR3 comprises 13 residues. CDR3 residues: CASSLARSYEQYV. CDR3 DNA sequence: TGTGCCAGCAGCTTAGCGCGATCCTACGAGCAGTACGTC.

The chain combines TRBV19 with TRBJ1-4, with D perhaps matching TRBD1 (6 bases). Germline-derived CDR1 and CDR2 are LNHDA and SQIVND (reference sequence). V was cut by 4 bases and J by 5 bases, with 14 bases left in between. CDR3 length: 15 residues. The CDR3 coding sequence is TGTGCCAGTAGTACAACTAGGACAGAAAATGAAAAACTGTTTTTT. Amino acid sequence: CASSTTRTENEKLFF.

The chain employs TRBV9 and TRBJ2-1; TRBD2 matches at 11 bases. Per germline, CDR1 SGDLS and CDR2 YYNGEE. The CDR3 is made up of 15 amino acids. The J segment lost 9 bases and the V segment lost 1 base, leaving 6 bases of the junction unmatched. In DNA, the CDR3 is TGTGCCAGCAGCGTATGGCTAGCGGGAGGCGCTGAGCAGTTCTTC. This encodes CASSVWLAGGAEQFF.

The CDR3 sequence is CATSIPLAGTDTQYF. CDR3 nucleotides: TGTGCCACCAGCATACCCCTAGCGGGCACAGATACGCAGTATTTT. The chain combines TRBV15 with TRBJ2-3; TRBD2 matches 7 bases. Looked up from germline, CDR1 is LNHNV and CDR2 is YYDKDF (reference sequence). The length of the CDR3 is 15 residues. The V segment lost 4 bases and the J segment 1 base; nucleotides outside the gene matches: 5.

The gene calls are TRBV9 and TRBJ2-3; D unclear. V was trimmed by 3 bases and J by 5 bases, leaving 7 bases between them. CDR3 length: 12 residues. The germline CDR1 and CDR2 sequences are SGDLS and YYNGEE. The CDR3 bases are TGTGCCAGCAGCGCCGTGGGAGATACGCAGTATTTT. Amino acids: CASSAVGDTQYF.

This clone was counted between two and nine times. The chain is built from TRBV5-1 and TRBJ2-2, with D tentatively TRBD2 (5 bases). The CDR3 is 15 amino acids. The germline V gene encodes CDR1 SGHRS and CDR2 YFSETQ. V gave up 3 bases and J gave up 4 bases, with 13 bases separating them. CDR3 sequence reads: CASSSTTAATGELFF. Here the CDR3 DNA reads TGCGCCAGCAGCTCCACCACAGCGGCCACCGGGGAGCTGTTTTTT.

With regard to this clone: This sample includes further DNA sequences coding for the same CDR3. The CDR3 sequence is CASSQDRGLAAYNEQFF. The DNA of the CDR3 is TGTGCCAGCAGCCAAGATAGGGGACTAGCGGCCTACAATGAGCAGTTCTTC. The J gene is TRBJ2-1, the V gene TRBV4-2; 11 positions agree with TRBD2. CDR3 size: 17 residues. The trim removed 0 bases at V and 2 bases at J, leaving 3 bases unmatched. Germline V gene data show CDR1 as LGHNA and CDR2 as YNFKEQ.

This chain links TRBV2 with TRBJ2-3; D may be TRBD1 (6 bases). The length of the CDR3 is 15 residues. With 5 bases removed from V and 5 bases from J, the gap between germline ends came to 17 bases. Looked up from germline, CDR1 is SNHLY and CDR2 is FYNNEI. The CDR3 sequence: CASSLGDTHKDTQYF. CDR3 DNA: TGTGCCAGCAGTTTGGGGGACACGCACAAAGATACGCAGTATTTT.

This rearrangement joins TRBV6-1 to TRBJ2-1, with 10 bases that match TRBD2. The CDR3 is made up of 15 amino acids. CDR1 is MNHNS, CDR2 SASEGT, per germline. Unmatched junction bases numbered 13, after V lost 7 bases and J lost 10 bases. CDR3 protein: CASTRTSGNIGEQFF. CDR3 coding DNA: TGTGCCAGCACCCGAACTAGCGGGAATATAGGAGAGCAGTTCTTC.

The V and J genes are TRBV4-3 and TRBJ2-3, with 10 bases lining up with TRBD2. The CDR3 loop spans 17 amino acids. Unmatched junction bases numbered 8, after V lost 0 bases and J lost 5 bases. Germline V gene data show CDR1 as LGHNA and CDR2 as YSLEER. CDR3 sequence (DNA): TGCGCCAGCAGCCAAGATGGTACAGCGGGGGGGAAAGATACGCAGTATTTT. It is translated as CASSQDGTAGGKDTQYF.

The rearrangement uses TRBV7-9 and TRBJ2-1, with D possibly being TRBD2 (6 bases). From germline, CDR1 is SEHNR and CDR2 FQNEAQ (reference sequence). CDR3 size: 15 residues. V lost 5 bases to trimming and J lost 0 bases, with 11 bases between them. CDR3 in amino acids: CASSTRGSSYNEQFF. CDR3 bases: TGTGCCAGCAGCACCCGGGGGAGCTCCTACAATGAGCAGTTCTTC.

A few counts support this clone. The chain combines TRBV19 with TRBJ1-1; D not certain. The V end lost 8 bases, the J end lost 4 bases, and 14 bases lay between the germline ends. Germline-derived CDR1 and CDR2 are LNHDA and SQIVND (reference sequence). The CDR3 runs to 13 residues. The CDR3 DNA is TGTGCCAGTTTGAGGGAAGGAGTCACTGAAGCTTTCTTT. Its protein product is CASLREGVTEAFF.

On this clone: In the same sample, other DNA sequences code for this CDR3. The chain is built from TRBV18 and TRBJ2-5; possibly TRBD2 for D (5 bases). Trimming took off 6 bases at V and 5 bases at J, with 7 bases between the two ends. From germline, CDR1 is KGHSH and CDR2 LQKENI. The length of the CDR3 is 11 residues. The CDR3 loop is CASSPGETQYF. The CDR3, as DNA: TGTGCCAGCTCGCCGGGGGAGACCCAGTACTTC.

The chain is built from TRBV5-8 and TRBJ1-2; possible D gene TRBD1, 5 bases. This CDR3 region has 14 residues. V was shortened by 2 bases and J by 5 bases, with 13 bases between the two germline ends. Germline V gene lookup returns CDR1 SGHTS and CDR2 YDEGEE. CDR3 residues: CASSLTYDSYGYTF. In nucleotides, the CDR3 is TGTGCCAGCAGCTTAACTTACGACAGTTATGGCTACACCTTC.

V and J are TRBV13 and TRBJ2-2, with 9 bases identical to TRBD2. The CDR3 contains 16 residues. V dropped 4 bases and J dropped 5; count of bases not matched to a gene: 8. Germline V gene lookup returns CDR1 PRHDT and CDR2 FYEKMQ (reference sequence). DNA for the CDR3: TGTGCCAGCAGCTCCCGGGTAGCGGGAGTTACCGGGGAGCTGTTTTTT. Protein: CASSSRVAGVTGELFF.

The chain links TRBV7-2 to TRBJ2-3, with 10 bases fitting TRBD2. V trimming: 5 bases; J trimming: 4 bases; junction bases outside the gene matches: 6. Per germline, CDR1 SGHTA and CDR2 FQGNSA. The CDR3 loop spans 15 amino acids. For the CDR3, the DNA is TGTGCCAGCAGCCCCTCGCTAGCGGGGGCAGATACGCAGTATTTT. Its translation: CASSPSLAGADTQYF.

Only one count was recorded for this clone. This chain uses TRBV7-9 with TRBJ1-2; no definite D call. V lost 4 bases and J 5 bases, leaving 20 bases between the germline ends. The germline gives CDR1 SEHNR, CDR2 FQNEAQ (reference sequence). The CDR3 is 16 residues long. The CDR3 region is CASSSRLLGGLYGYTF. CDR3 coding DNA: TGTGCCAGCAGCTCTCGGCTACTCGGCGGTTTGTATGGCTACACCTTC.

V gene TRBV4-1 combines with J gene TRBJ1-3; D remains ambiguous. The CDR3 runs 15 residues. In germline, CDR1 is MGHRA, CDR2 YSYEKL. The V gene lost 0 bases and the J gene lost 4 bases, with 10 bases spanning the gap. The CDR3 sequence: CASSQESPPGNTIYF. For the CDR3, the DNA is TGCGCCAGCAGCCAAGAGTCACCGCCGGGAAACACCATATATTTT.

This rearrangement joins TRBV14 to TRBJ1-2; the D is unclear. CDR3 size: 15 residues. Germline V gives CDR1 SGHDN, CDR2 FVKESK. V lost 0 bases and J lost 1, with 9 bases in between. The CDR3 nucleotides are TGTGCCAGCAGCCAAGAGGGCAGACTTAACTATGGCTACACCTTC. Amino acid sequence: CASSQEGRLNYGYTF.

This clone has a handful of counts. The chain links TRBV6-6 to TRBJ1-5; no firm D call. Trimming took off 2 bases at V and 7 bases at J, with 12 bases between the two ends. This CDR3 has 14 amino acids. In germline, CDR1 is MNHNY, CDR2 SVGAGI (reference sequence). In DNA form, the CDR3 reads TGTGCCAGCAGTTACACGGGGAGAGAACAGCCCCAGCATTTT. Amino acid sequence: CASSYTGREQPQHF.

The sample holds one count of this clone. This chain uses TRBV7-7 with TRBJ2-2; D not certain. CDR1 and CDR2 from the germline V gene are SSHAT and FNYEAQ (reference sequence). The CDR3 totals 14 residues. V was pared by 3 bases and J by 2 bases, with 7 bases between. The CDR3 is CASSLSENTGELFF. The CDR3 DNA follows: TGTGCCAGCAGCTTGAGCGAAAACACCGGGGAGCTGTTTTTT. Complete variable domain (other parts from reference TRBV7-7 and TRBJ2-2): GAGVSQSPRYKVTKRGQDVTLRCDPISSHATLYWYQQALGQGPEFLTYFNYEAQPDKSGLPSDRFSAERPEGSISTLTIQRTEQRDSAMYRCASSLSENTGELFFGEGSRLTVL.

The chain links TRBV5-1 to TRBJ2-1, with TRBD2 matching over 11 bases. J gave up 8 bases and V 3 bases, and 16 bases lay outside the gene matches. The germline V gene has CDR1 SGHRS and CDR2 YFSETQ. CDR3 length: 18 amino acids. The DNA for the CDR3 is TGCGCCAGCAGCTCTCCGGGGCTAGCGGGAGGAGGATACGATGAGCAGTTCTTC. Protein product: CASSSPGLAGGGYDEQFF.

The rearrangement uses TRBV6-1 and TRBJ1-5; D is undetermined. Trimming cost V 2 bases and J 5 bases, with 7 bases left between them. CDR3 length equals 13 residues. In germline, CDR1 is MNHNS, CDR2 SASEGT. In DNA form, the CDR3 reads TGTGCCAGCAGTGAATTTGGCTATCAGCCCCAGCATTTT. This translates into CASSEFGYQPQHF.

The chain carries TRBV4-3 and TRBJ2-3; D not certain. Germline V gives CDR1 LGHNA, CDR2 YSLEER. Trimming left V 0 bases short and J 5 bases short, with 12 bases between. The CDR3 is 15 amino acids. The CDR3 bases are TGCGCCAGCAGCCAAGATTACGGCCGGGTAGATACGCAGTATTTT. Its translation is CASSQDYGRVDTQYF.